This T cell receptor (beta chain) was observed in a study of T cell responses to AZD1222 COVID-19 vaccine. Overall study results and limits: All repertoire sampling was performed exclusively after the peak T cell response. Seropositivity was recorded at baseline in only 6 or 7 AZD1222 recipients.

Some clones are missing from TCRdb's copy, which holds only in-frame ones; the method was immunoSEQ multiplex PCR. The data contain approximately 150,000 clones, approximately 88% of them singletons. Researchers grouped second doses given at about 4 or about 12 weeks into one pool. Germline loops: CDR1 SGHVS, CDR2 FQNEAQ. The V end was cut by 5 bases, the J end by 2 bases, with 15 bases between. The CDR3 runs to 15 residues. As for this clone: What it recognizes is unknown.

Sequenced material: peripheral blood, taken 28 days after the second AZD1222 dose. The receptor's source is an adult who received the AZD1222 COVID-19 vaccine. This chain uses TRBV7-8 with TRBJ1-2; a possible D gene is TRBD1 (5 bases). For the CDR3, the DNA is TGTGCCAGCAGCCCGAGGGGCGGATTAAACTATGGCTACACCTTC. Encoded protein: CASSPRGGLNYGYTF.